This T cell receptor (beta chain) was observed in a study of shared clonotypes between healthy human individuals. Study-wide context: With ages of 18 to 49, the donors were a couple of women and a few men. Researchers assigned three CD4 naive, three CD4 memory, two CD8 naive and one CD8 memory plate to each donor.

Study findings and constraints: In this cohort, only blood was sampled, and tissue repertoires likely differ.

Using immunoSEQ multiplex PCR, the repertoire was profiled, and TCRdb retains in-frame clones only, with some absent. This repertoire shows about 2.4 million clones, more than 85% found once; its top ten account for roughly 0.36%. This clone was seen only once. Its antigen is unknown. The donors, all of them Caucasian adults, lived in Nashville, Tennessee. Sequencing was done on a sample of naive CD4+ T cells from PBMCs. Subset denoted: CD45RA+ positively selected. The sequence was collected from a man younger than 35 in good health. Some clones in this sample may be carry-over from other donors' samples.

CDR3: CASSLQGLSNQPQHF. In DNA, the CDR3 is TGTGCCAGCAGCCTTCAGGGGCTTAGCAATCAGCCCCAGCATTTT. The chain links TRBV2 to TRBJ1-5; tentative D call: TRBD1 (6 bases). Looked up from germline, CDR1 is SNHLY and CDR2 is FYNNEI. Trimming shortened V by 6 bases and J by 0 bases, and 12 bases separated the two germline ends. This CDR3 spans 15 amino acids.